Included here is one T cell receptor beta chain sequence, with context. A library of TCRbeta sequences, prepared with unique molecular identifiers, was generated. Using its own MiXCR run on the PCR reads, TCRdb lists one record per CDR3 protein. The sample consists of around 480,000 distinct CDR3 sequences, 30% to 35% of them appearing once. The sample comes from a study of T-cell reconstitution after alpha-beta-depleted transplantation in children. The germline V gene has CDR1 MNHEY and CDR2 SMNVEV (reference sequence). The CDR3 contains 13 residues. V gave up 4 bases and J gave up 7 bases; unmatched junction bases: 4.

The sample consisted of PBMCs from the stem cell graft donor, taken from the stem cell graft. The clonotype was recovered from a human donor who donated a stem cell graft to a child with aplastic anemia. The rearrangement joins TRBV27 to TRBJ2-1, with 7 bases fitting TRBD2. In DNA form, the CDR3 reads TGTGCCAGCAGTTGGGGGGGATCGAATGAGCAGTTCTTC. It specifies CASSWGGSNEQFF.